This T cell receptor beta chain was identified during a study of blood T cell repertoires in COVID-19. Turning to the study itself: Samples of COVID-19 (acute and convalescent) were obtained from the United States, Italy and Spain. T cells, B-cell-depleted T cells, or PBMCs supplied cDNA or gDNA.

This clone was picked up one time. Germline CDR1 reads MGHRA; CDR2 reads YSYEKL. CDR3 length: 15 residues. V lost 5 bases to trimming and J lost 7 bases; unmatched junction nucleotides: 8. The protocol was immunoSEQ multiplex PCR, while the TCRdb copy is restricted to in-frame clones and leaves out a portion. The sample lists some 76,000 clones; 82% were seen once. Sequencing was carried out using peripheral blood. The chain employs TRBV4-1 and TRBJ1-6, with 7 nucleotides matching TRBD1. This receptor was taken from a human donor in a cohort sampled during active COVID-19. The CDR3: CASSTYRGPNSPLHF. CDR3 bases: TGCGCCAGCAGCACCTACAGGGGACCAAATTCACCCCTCCACTTT.